Each of the 17 T cell receptor beta chains below was sequenced from the same sample in a study of blood T cells in healthy people across ages. The use of a sample-barcoded 5' primer and a J-beta primer mix characterized a second PCR of about 6 to 11 cycles. TCRdb redid the calling of the 5' RACE reads with MiXCR, one entry per CDR3 protein. Of about 640,000 distinct CDR3 sequences detected, roughly three fifths appear once; the ten largest clones hold about two fifths. Sequencing input: blood. The receptor source for this set is a man between 60 and 75 years old in good health.

The V gene is TRBV11-2, the J gene TRBJ2-3; 12 bases fit TRBD2. The CDR3 covers 15 residues. V shed 2 bases, J shed 5 bases, and the junction held 2 bases outside the gene matches. Germline CDR1 is SGHAT and CDR2 is FQNNGV. The CDR3 DNA follows: TGTGCCAGCAGCTTATTACTAGCGGGGGGAGATACGCAGTATTTT. Amino acid sequence: CASSLLLAGGDTQYF.

The chain has TRBV14 and TRBJ2-5, with D possibly TRBD1 on 5 matching bases. The CDR3 runs 15 residues. V was trimmed by 0 bases and J by 5 bases, leaving 13 bases between them. Germline CDR1 and CDR2: SGHDN and FVKESK. CDR3 loop: CASSQERWGSETQYF. CDR3 bases: TGTGCCAGCAGCCAAGAACGCTGGGGCTCCGAGACCCAGTACTTC.

The chain recombines TRBV29-1 with TRBJ2-6; 8 nucleotides agree with TRBD1. This CDR3 is 16 amino acids long. V shed 4 bases and J 0 bases; nucleotides not matched to a gene: 5. CDR1 is SQVTM, CDR2 ANQGSEA, per germline. The CDR3 DNA is TGCAGCGTTGGGGGGACAGGTTCCTCTGGGGCCAACGTCCTGACTTTC. As protein: CSVGGTGSSGANVLTF.

Comment on this clonotype: A read error may produce the germline difference seen at one junction end. The chain has TRBV12-3 or TRBV12-4 and TRBJ2-3; D not resolved. CDR3 size: 13 residues. The CDR3 coding sequence is TGTGCCGGCAGTCTCATCACCACAGATACGCAGTATTTT. Its translation is CAGSLITTDTQYF.

The chain recombines TRBV4-1 with TRBJ2-7; TRBD2 might be the D (6 bases). V was cut by 1 base and J by 3 bases, with 13 bases left in between. The germline V gene has CDR1 MGHRA and CDR2 YSYEKL. The CDR3 has 15 residues. CDR3 protein: CASSQGAGLGYEQYF. In DNA form, the CDR3 reads TGCGCCAGCAGCCAAGGGGCGGGATTGGGCTACGAGCAGTACTTC.

The chain recombines TRBV28 with TRBJ2-1; 11 positions agree with TRBD2. CDR3 length: 14 residues. J was trimmed by 7 bases and V by 8 bases; bases with no gene match: 7. CDR1 MDHEN and CDR2 SYDVKM come from the germline V gene. For the CDR3, the DNA is TGTGCCAGCGGTACTAGCGGGGGTTTGAATGAGCAGTTCTTC. As protein: CASGTSGGLNEQFF.

This chain connects TRBV7-9 to TRBJ1-4; no clear D gene. Trimming left V 4 bases short and J 2 bases short, with 14 bases between. The germline V gene encodes CDR1 SEHNR and CDR2 FQNEAQ (reference sequence). CDR3 size: 16 residues. The CDR3 spells CASSSTNIGTNEKLFF. For the CDR3, the DNA is TGTGCCAGCAGCTCCACTAATATCGGGACTAATGAAAAACTGTTTTTT. Supplemented by reference TRBV7-9 and TRBJ1-4, the full variable domain reads DTGVSQNPRHKITKRGQNVTFRCDPISEHNRLYWYRQTLGQGPEFLTYFQNEAQLEKSRLLSDRFSAERPKGSFSTLEIQRTEQGDSAMYLCASSSTNIGTNEKLFFGSGTQLSVL.

A single count supports this clonotype. The chain uses TRBV6-5 and TRBJ2-2; D gene unclear. The CDR3 is 16 residues long. V was trimmed by 0 bases and J by 6 bases, leaving 14 bases between them. Germline CDR1 reads MNHEY; CDR2 reads SVGAGI. As DNA, the CDR3 is TGTGCCAGCAGTTACTCTTTGAGCGATTTCGCCGGGGAGCTGTTTTTT. Translation: CASSYSLSDFAGELFF.

This clonotype was seen once. This chain uses TRBV10-1 with TRBJ2-5, with D perhaps TRBD1 (6 bases). There are 13 residues in the CDR3. Trimming took 9 bases from V and 3 from J, leaving 14 bases between them. CDR1 is WNHNN, CDR2 SYGVQD, per germline (reference sequence). CDR3 sequence: CARPDRTEETQYF. In DNA, the CDR3 is TGCGCCAGACCCGACAGGACAGAAGAGACCCAGTACTTC.

The V call is TRBV27, the J call TRBJ2-6; TRBD1 might be the D (6 bases). Germline CDR1 reads MNHEY; CDR2 reads SMNVEV (reference sequence). The CDR3 sequence is 17 residues long. V dropped 3 bases and J dropped 0 bases, with 12 bases sitting between them. The CDR3 loop is CASSFRQASSGANVLTF. CDR3 nucleotides: TGTGCCAGCAGTTTCAGACAGGCGAGCTCTGGGGCCAACGTCCTGACTTTC.

Only one count was recorded for this clonotype. The chain employs TRBV6-1 and TRBJ2-7; weak D call: TRBD2 (5 bases). The CDR3 length is 14 residues. Germline V lookup: CDR1 MNHNS, CDR2 SASEGT. V was cut by 2 bases and J by 7 bases, with 15 bases left in between. The CDR3 DNA reads TGTGCCAGCAGTGAAAGGCAGACCACGGGGGAGCAGTACTTC. It translates to CASSERQTTGEQYF.

This clonotype was found once. V usage is TRBV6-5 and J usage is TRBJ2-5; D gene ambiguous. Trimming stripped 5 bases from V and 4 bases from J, with 14 bases between. Germline CDR1 is MNHEY and CDR2 is SVGAGI. The CDR3 runs to 14 residues. The chain's CDR3 is CASSRHPKRETQYF. CDR3 in DNA: TGTGCCAGCAGTCGCCACCCTAAACGAGAGACCCAGTACTTC.

About this clonotype itself: With a much larger clone just one base away, this may be a read error. The rearrangement joins TRBV7-9 to TRBJ2-7; D might be TRBD1 or TRBD2, each matching 5 bases. CDR1 is SEHNR and CDR2 is FQNEAQ in the germline V gene (reference sequence). The V end was cut by 1 base, the J end by 0 bases, with 10 bases between. The CDR3 extends over 15 amino acids. The CDR3 loop is CASSLGDGASYEQYF. The CDR3 DNA reads TGTGCCAGCAGCTTAGGGGACGGGGCCTCCTACGAGCAGTACTTC.

This clonotype was seen just once. The genes are TRBV15 and TRBJ1-5; D unclear. Germline V lookup: CDR1 LNHNV, CDR2 YYDKDF (reference sequence). The length of the CDR3 is 13 residues. The V end lost 1 base, the J end lost 3 bases, and 4 bases lay between the germline ends. The CDR3 sequence: CATSRGLNQPQHF. The DNA for the CDR3 is TGTGCCACCAGCAGAGGCCTCAATCAGCCCCAGCATTTT.

The rearrangement uses TRBV12-5 and TRBJ2-3, with a tentative D call TRBD2 (6 bases). Per germline, CDR1 LGHNT and CDR2 FRNRAP. The CDR3 consists of 14 residues. Trimming removed 2 bases from V and 4 bases from J, with 10 bases in between. The CDR3, as DNA: TGTGCTAGTGGTTTGCCCCCTAGCGCAGATACGCAGTATTTT. Its protein is CASGLPPSADTQYF.

Notes on this clonotype: The junction departs from germline at one end; a sequencing error may be responsible. The chain carries TRBV28 and TRBJ2-1; D might be TRBD2 (5 bases). The germline CDR1 and CDR2 sequences are MDHEN and SYDVKM. CDR3 length: 15 amino acids. The DNA for the CDR3 is TGTGCCAGCAGTTTGTTGGGAGCCTCCTACAATGAGCAGTCCTTC. Protein product: CASSLLGASYNEQSF. Drawing the rest from reference TRBV28 and TRBJ2-1, the complete variable domain is DVKVTQSSRYLVKRTGEKVFLECVQDMDHENMFWYRQDPGLGLRLIYFSYDVKMKEKGDIPEGYSVSREKKERFSLILESASTNQTSMYLCASSLLGASYNEQSFGPGTRLTVL.

J is TRBJ2-3 and V is TRBV5-1, with 9 positions matching TRBD1. The CDR3 sequence is 15 residues long. The V segment lost 4 bases and the J segment 0 bases; nucleotides outside the gene matches: 3. Germline CDR1 and CDR2: SGHRS and YFSETQ. The CDR3 DNA sequence: TGCGCCAGCAGCACGGGACAGGGCAGCACAGATACGCAGTATTTT. This translates into CASSTGQGSTDTQYF.